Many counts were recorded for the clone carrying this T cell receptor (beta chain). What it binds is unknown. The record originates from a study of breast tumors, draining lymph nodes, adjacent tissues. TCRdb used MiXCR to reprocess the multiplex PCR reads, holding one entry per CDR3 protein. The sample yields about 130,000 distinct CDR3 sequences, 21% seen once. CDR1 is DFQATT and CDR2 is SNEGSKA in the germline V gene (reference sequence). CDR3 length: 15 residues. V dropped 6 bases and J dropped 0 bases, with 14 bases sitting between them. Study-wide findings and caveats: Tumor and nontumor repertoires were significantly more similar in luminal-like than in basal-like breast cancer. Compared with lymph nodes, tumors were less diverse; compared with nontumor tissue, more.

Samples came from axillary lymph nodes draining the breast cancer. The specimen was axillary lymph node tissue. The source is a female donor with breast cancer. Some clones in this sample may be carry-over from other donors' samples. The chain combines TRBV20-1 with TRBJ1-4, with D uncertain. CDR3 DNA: TGCAGTGCCCAAGTCTCACTAGCAACTAATGAAAAACTGTTTTTT. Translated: CSAQVSLATNEKLFF.